This T cell receptor (beta chain) was observed in a study of blood T cell repertoires in COVID-19. Turning to the study itself: Samples taken during acute and convalescent COVID-19 were collected in the United States, Italy and Spain. Sources were T cells, B-cell-depleted T cells, or PBMCs; the material itself was cDNA or gDNA.

Some clones are missing from TCRdb's copy, which holds only in-frame ones; the method was immunoSEQ multiplex PCR. Of 300,000 to 400,000 clones in the sample, approximately 86% were seen once. Specimen: peripheral blood. This clonotype originated in a woman between 55 and 75 years old with COVID-19, enrolled during active disease.

The CDR3 spells CASSRNRDLYGYTF. The CDR3 nucleotides read TGTGCCAGCAGTCGCAACAGGGACCTCTATGGCTACACCTTC. The chain combines TRBV6-5 with TRBJ1-2; D is perhaps TRBD1 (6 bases). The CDR3 spans 14 residues. Germline V gives CDR1 MNHEY, CDR2 SVGAGI. Deletions cut 5 bases from V and 4 bases from J, with 14 bases between.